These T cell receptor beta chains were read from a single sample in a study of shared clonotypes between healthy human individuals. TCRdb keeps only in-frame clones here, not all; method: immunoSEQ multiplex PCR. The sample includes some 1,100,000 clones, around 78% seen only once; the top ten take approximately 0.56%. The sample taken for sequencing was memory CD4+ T cells from PBMCs. All receptors come from a man aged 18-30 years in good health. Some clones in this sample may be carry-over from other donors' samples. CDR3s include the opening cysteine and the closing phenylalanine or tryptophan. The order of the fields is CDR3 DNA, CDR3 protein, V gene, CDR3 length, J gene, D gene, clone size. The D gene is left open where the match is weak. The size entry is marked missing in some rows and otherwise reads once, few, many or a size class.

TGCGCCCGAACTACACGCCCTGCGGGAGAGCAGTACTTC,CARTTRPAGEQYF,TRBV23-1,13,TRBJ2-7,NA,NA
TGTGCCAGCAGCACTACGACAGGGGACACCTACGAGCAGTACTTC,CASSTTTGDTYEQYF,TRBV4-2,15,TRBJ2-7,TRBD1,NA
TGTGCCAGCAGATACAGGTGGACTGAAGCTTTCTTT,CASRYRWTEAFF,TRBV28,12,TRBJ1-1,NA,NA
TGTGCCAGCAGCTCCTACAGGGACGCTAACTATGGCTACACCTTC,CASSSYRDANYGYTF,TRBV5-4,15,TRBJ1-2,NA,NA
TGTGCCAGCAGTTACTTCCGGACTAGCGGGACCTACGAGCAGTACTTC,CASSYFRTSGTYEQYF,TRBV6-5,16,TRBJ2-7,TRBD2,NA
TGTGCCAGCAAGGCAGGGGGCGCGAACACTGAAGCTTTCTTT,CASKAGGANTEAFF,TRBV6-6,14,TRBJ1-1,TRBD1,NA
TGTGCCAGCAGCCTACACTGGGGACCGCTGAACACTGAAGCTTTCTTT,CASSLHWGPLNTEAFF,TRBV4-2,16,TRBJ1-1,NA,NA
TGTGCCAGCAGCCAAGAATATGTTACGCAGTATTTT,CASSQEYVTQYF,TRBV4-2,12,TRBJ2-3,NA,NA
TGCGCCAGCAGCTTGGGGGAAGGGCGTGGGTACGAGCAGTACTTC,CASSLGEGRGYEQYF,TRBV5-1,15,TRBJ2-7,NA,NA
TGTGCCAGCAGTGACCCAGTTTTAGGTGGCTACGAGCAGTACTTC,CASSDPVLGGYEQYF,TRBV6-4,15,TRBJ2-7,NA,NA
TGTGCCAGCAGTCCCGGACAGGGTAACATTCAGTACTTC,CASSPGQGNIQYF,TRBV7-9,13,TRBJ2-4,TRBD1,NA
TGTGCCAGCAGACCTAGCGGGAATAATGAGCAGTTCTTC,CASRPSGNNEQFF,TRBV7-2,13,TRBJ2-1,TRBD2,NA
TGTGCCATCAGTGACGTGACAGGGACGTCTAATGAAAAACTGTTTTTT,CAISDVTGTSNEKLFF,TRBV10-3,16,TRBJ1-4,TRBD1,NA
TGTGCCAGCAGCAACGGACTAGCGGGAAGGTCCGAGCAGTACTTC,CASSNGLAGRSEQYF,TRBV11-1,15,TRBJ2-7,TRBD2,NA
TGTGCCAGCAGCCGCCCCCCCCTAACCTACGAGCAGTACTTC,CASSRPPLTYEQYF,TRBV5-6,14,TRBJ2-7,NA,few
TGTGCCAGCAGCCAGCCCGGGACTAGGGCAGATACGCAGTATTTT,CASSQPGTRADTQYF,TRBV14,15,TRBJ2-3,TRBD2,NA
TGTGCCAGCAGGTCGGGACAGGGAGGGGCCGGGGAGCTGTTTTTT,CASRSGQGGAGELFF,TRBV28,15,TRBJ2-2,TRBD1,NA
TGCAGCGTGGCGCGGAGACAGGATCACACCGGGGAGCTGTTTTTT,CSVARRQDHTGELFF,TRBV29-1,15,TRBJ2-2,NA,few
TGTGCCAGCAGCTTATTGTCAGGGATCCAAGAGACCCAGTACTTC,CASSLLSGIQETQYF,TRBV7-3,15,TRBJ2-5,NA,NA
TGTGCCAGCAGCTCCCGGGACAGTGGCTCCTACGAGCAGTACTTC,CASSSRDSGSYEQYF,TRBV7-3,15,TRBJ2-7,TRBD1,once
TGTGCCAGCAGTGGCCAGGGGGGTGGCTACACCTTC,CASSGQGGGYTF,TRBV2,12,TRBJ1-2,TRBD1,NA
TGTGCCAGCAGCTTAGCGCGATCTGACACAGATACGCAGTATTTT,CASSLARSDTDTQYF,TRBV7-9,15,TRBJ2-3,NA,NA
TGTGCCAGCAGCGTAGGGAAAAACAGGGCCCCCACAGATACGCAGTATTTT,CASSVGKNRAPTDTQYF,TRBV9,17,TRBJ2-3,NA,NA
TGTGCCAGCAGTTTAGGGACAGTAAGCAATCAGCCCCAGCATTTT,CASSLGTVSNQPQHF,TRBV28,15,TRBJ1-5,TRBD1,NA
TGCGCCAGCAGCTCCTCTTTAGGGGGACCCCCTGAAAAACTGTTTTTT,CASSSSLGGPPEKLFF,TRBV5-1,16,TRBJ1-4,NA,NA
TGTGCCAGCAGTGAAGGGTCCTGGTATTACAATGAGCAGTTCTTC,CASSEGSWYYNEQFF,TRBV6-1,15,TRBJ2-1,NA,NA
TGTGCCAGCAGCTTCGGGATGCACTCTGGAAACACCATATATTTT,CASSFGMHSGNTIYF,TRBV7-2,15,TRBJ1-3,NA,once
TGTGCCAGCAGTTGGGCAGGGCCGAGGGGGGAGCTGTTTTTT,CASSWAGPRGELFF,TRBV28,14,TRBJ2-2,NA,NA
TGCGCCAGCAGCTTGGATGCTGTGGGCTACACCTTC,CASSLDAVGYTF,TRBV5-1,12,TRBJ1-2,NA,NA
TGTGCCAGCAGTCCCGACCCCTACGAGCAGTACTTC,CASSPDPYEQYF,TRBV27,12,TRBJ2-7,NA,NA
TGTGCCAGCTCACTTCTATTTACAGGGAGTAGCAATCAGCCCCAGCATTTT,CASSLLFTGSSNQPQHF,TRBV18,17,TRBJ1-5,NA,NA
TGCGCCAGCAGCCGAAGTACTGGTAGCGGCCTTAGCACAGATACGCAGTATTTT,CASSRSTGSGLSTDTQYF,TRBV5-1,18,TRBJ2-3,NA,NA
TGTGCCAGCAGTTTCCCATCCAGGGCCTATGAAGCTTTCTTT,CASSFPSRAYEAFF,TRBV28,14,TRBJ1-1,NA,NA
TGTGCCAGCAACTACGTGAATGAGCAGTTCTTC,CASNYVNEQFF,TRBV2,11,TRBJ2-1,NA,NA
TGTGCCAGCAGTTTTTTGGGGGATCAGCCCCAGCATTTT,CASSFLGDQPQHF,TRBV28,13,TRBJ1-5,NA,NA
TGCGCCACCTCAAGCATTAGCGGGTACCAAGAGACCCAGTACTTC,CATSSISGYQETQYF,TRBV5-1,15,TRBJ2-5,TRBD2,once
TGTGCCAGCAGTGTATCAGGTAGTGGGGTTGGGGAGCAGTACTTC,CASSVSGSGVGEQYF,TRBV6-1,15,TRBJ2-7,NA,NA
TGCGCCAGCAGCTTGACGCAGCAGGGTCTTGGCTACACCTTC,CASSLTQQGLGYTF,TRBV5-1,14,TRBJ1-2,NA,NA
TGTGCCAGCAGACCGGGACTTTTATATGAGCAGTTCTTC,CASRPGLLYEQFF,TRBV18,13,TRBJ2-1,NA,NA
TGTGCCAGCTCACCACAGGGGAGCTCCTACGAGCAGTACTTC,CASSPQGSSYEQYF,TRBV18,14,TRBJ2-7,NA,few
TGCGCCAGCAGCGTGGGGACTAGCGGTTACACCGGGGAGCTGTTTTTT,CASSVGTSGYTGELFF,TRBV5-1,16,TRBJ2-2,TRBD2,NA
TGCGCCAGCAGCCAAGATCCCCCAGTCGGGAGCTACACCTTC,CASSQDPPVGSYTF,TRBV4-3,14,TRBJ1-2,NA,NA
TGTGCCAGCAGCTTGACTAGGACAGGGGAGACCCAGTACTTC,CASSLTRTGETQYF,TRBV5-5,14,TRBJ2-5,TRBD1,NA
TGTGCCAGCAGCTTAGGGGTAGCGGTTACCTACGAGCAGTACTTC,CASSLGVAVTYEQYF,TRBV11-1,15,TRBJ2-7,NA,NA
TGTGCCAGCAGTTACTTGGCGCCTGAGCAGTTCTTC,CASSYLAPEQFF,TRBV6-6,12,TRBJ2-1,NA,once
TGTGCCAGCAGTGAACAGGGCCCTGGAAACACCATATATTTT,CASSEQGPGNTIYF,TRBV2,14,TRBJ1-3,NA,NA
TGTGCCAGCTCACCCGGACAGGGTCTACAGAATCAGCCCCAGCATTTT,CASSPGQGLQNQPQHF,TRBV18,16,TRBJ1-5,TRBD1,NA
TGTGCCAGCTCACCAGTGGCGACCACTGAAGCTTTCTTT,CASSPVATTEAFF,TRBV18,13,TRBJ1-1,NA,NA
TGTGCCAGCAGCTCTGGCAGGAACCATGAAAAACTGTTTTTT,CASSSGRNHEKLFF,TRBV5-4,14,TRBJ1-4,NA,NA
TGCAGCGACCCTCCGGAGGGGGACGGGGAGCTGTTTTTT,CSDPPEGDGELFF,TRBV29-1,13,TRBJ2-2,NA,NA
TGTGCCAGCAGCCAGTACAGGTCACGCTCCTACGAGCAGTACTTC,CASSQYRSRSYEQYF,TRBV7-2,15,TRBJ2-7,NA,NA
TGTGCCAGCAGCTTAGTTTTGGGGAACACTGAAGCTTTCTTT,CASSLVLGNTEAFF,TRBV7-8,14,TRBJ1-1,NA,NA
TGTGCCACCAGCAGAGATACGGGAGGGCAAGAGACCCAGTACTTC,CATSRDTGGQETQYF,TRBV15,15,TRBJ2-5,TRBD2,once
TGTGCCAGCAGTTCCCAGAGCGGGGTGGGTTACAATGAGCAGTTCTTC,CASSSQSGVGYNEQFF,TRBV6-6,16,TRBJ2-1,TRBD2,few
TGTGCCAGCAGCTTAGGGCGTCTCGATGAGCAGTTCTTC,CASSLGRLDEQFF,TRBV11-3,13,TRBJ2-1,NA,NA